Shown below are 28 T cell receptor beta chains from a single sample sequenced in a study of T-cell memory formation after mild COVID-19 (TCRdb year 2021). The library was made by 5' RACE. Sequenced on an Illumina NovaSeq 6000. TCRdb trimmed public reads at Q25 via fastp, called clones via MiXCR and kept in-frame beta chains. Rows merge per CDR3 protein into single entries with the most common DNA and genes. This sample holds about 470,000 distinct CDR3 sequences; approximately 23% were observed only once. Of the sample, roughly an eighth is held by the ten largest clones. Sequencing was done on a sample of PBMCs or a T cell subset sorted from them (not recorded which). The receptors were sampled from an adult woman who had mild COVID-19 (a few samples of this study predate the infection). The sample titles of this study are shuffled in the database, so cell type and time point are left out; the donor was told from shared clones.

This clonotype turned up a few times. The CDR3 protein is CASRAGLAGDEQFF. Here the CDR3 DNA reads TGTGCCAGCAGAGCGGGACTAGCGGGTGATGAGCAGTTCTTC. The J gene is TRBJ2-1, the V gene TRBV2; 12 bases line up with TRBD2. This CDR3 has 14 amino acids. Germline CDR1 and CDR2: SNHLY and FYNNEI. V shed 6 bases, J shed 8 bases, and the junction held 5 bases outside the gene matches. Variable domain in full (rest from reference TRBV2 and TRBJ2-1): EPEVTQTPSHQVTQMGQEVILRCVPISNHLYFYWYRQILGQKVEFLVSFYNNEISEKSEIFDDQFSVERPDGSNFTLKIRSTKLEDSAMYFCASRAGLAGDEQFFGPGTRLTVL.

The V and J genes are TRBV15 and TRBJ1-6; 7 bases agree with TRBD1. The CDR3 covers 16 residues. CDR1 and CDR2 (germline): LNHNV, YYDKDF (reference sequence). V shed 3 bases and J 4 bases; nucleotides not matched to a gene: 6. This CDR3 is CATSRTGTAYNSPLHF. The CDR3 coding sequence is TGTGCCACCAGCAGGACCGGGACAGCTTATAATTCACCCCTCCACTTT. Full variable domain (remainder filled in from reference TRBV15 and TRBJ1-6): DAMVIQNPRYQVTQFGKPVTLSCSQTLNHNVMYWYQQKSSQAPKLLFHYYDKDFNNEADTPDNFQSRRPNTSFCFLDIRSPGLGDTAMYLCATSRTGTAYNSPLHFGNGTRLTVT.

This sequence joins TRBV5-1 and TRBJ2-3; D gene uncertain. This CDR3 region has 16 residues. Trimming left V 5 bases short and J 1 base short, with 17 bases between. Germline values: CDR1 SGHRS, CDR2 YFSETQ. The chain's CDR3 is CASSLTTYSGTDTQYF. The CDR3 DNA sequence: TGCGCCAGCAGTTTAACTACGTATTCCGGCACAGATACGCAGTATTTT.

In DNA form, the CDR3 reads TGCAGCGTTCGGGAGGGCGCAGCCGTCCTTTTGAACTATGGCTACACCTTC. It encodes CSVREGAAVLLNYGYTF. J is TRBJ1-2 and V is TRBV29-1, with D unresolved. CDR3 length: 17 residues. Germline CDR1 reads SQVTM; CDR2 reads ANQGSEA. The V end lost 5 bases, the J end lost 2 bases, and 24 bases lay between the germline ends.

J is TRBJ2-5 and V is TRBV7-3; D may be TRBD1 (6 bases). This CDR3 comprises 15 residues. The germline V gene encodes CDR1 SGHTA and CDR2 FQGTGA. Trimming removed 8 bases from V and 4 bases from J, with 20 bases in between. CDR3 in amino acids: CASAISKGVGETQYF. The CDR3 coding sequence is TGTGCCAGCGCCATTTCCAAGGGGGTGGGAGAGACCCAGTACTTC.

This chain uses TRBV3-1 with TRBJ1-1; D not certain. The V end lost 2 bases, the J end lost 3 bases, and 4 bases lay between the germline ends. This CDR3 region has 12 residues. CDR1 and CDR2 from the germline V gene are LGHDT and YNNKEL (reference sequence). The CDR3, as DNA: TGTGCCAGCAGCCAAAGTTACACTGAAGCTTTCTTT. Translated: CASSQSYTEAFF.

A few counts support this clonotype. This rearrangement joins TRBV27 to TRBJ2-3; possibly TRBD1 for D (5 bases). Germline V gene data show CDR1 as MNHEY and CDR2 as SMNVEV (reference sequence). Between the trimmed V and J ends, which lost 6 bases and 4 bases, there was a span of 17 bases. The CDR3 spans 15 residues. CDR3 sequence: CASRKRSGLSDTQYF. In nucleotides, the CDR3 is TGTGCCAGCAGAAAAAGATCAGGGCTATCAGATACGCAGTATTTT.

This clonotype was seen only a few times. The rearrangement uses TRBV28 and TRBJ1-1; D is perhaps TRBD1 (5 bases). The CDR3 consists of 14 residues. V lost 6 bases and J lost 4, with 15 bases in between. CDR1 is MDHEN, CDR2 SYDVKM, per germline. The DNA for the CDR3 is TGTGCCAGCAGGTTTCGCGCGGGGGGCACTGAAGCTTTCTTT. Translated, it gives CASRFRAGGTEAFF.

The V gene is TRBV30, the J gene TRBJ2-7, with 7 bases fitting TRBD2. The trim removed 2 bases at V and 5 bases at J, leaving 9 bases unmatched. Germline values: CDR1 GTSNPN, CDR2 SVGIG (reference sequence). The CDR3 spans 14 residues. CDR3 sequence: CAWSQRGGLDEQYF. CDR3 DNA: TGTGCCTGGAGTCAACGGGGAGGGCTCGACGAGCAGTACTTC.

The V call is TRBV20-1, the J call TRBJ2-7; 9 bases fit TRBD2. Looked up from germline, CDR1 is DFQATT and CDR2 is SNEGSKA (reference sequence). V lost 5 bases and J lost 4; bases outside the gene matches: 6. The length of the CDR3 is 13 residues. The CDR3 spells CSALSGSTYEQYF. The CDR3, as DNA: TGCAGTGCTCTTAGCGGGAGTACGTACGAGCAGTACTTC.

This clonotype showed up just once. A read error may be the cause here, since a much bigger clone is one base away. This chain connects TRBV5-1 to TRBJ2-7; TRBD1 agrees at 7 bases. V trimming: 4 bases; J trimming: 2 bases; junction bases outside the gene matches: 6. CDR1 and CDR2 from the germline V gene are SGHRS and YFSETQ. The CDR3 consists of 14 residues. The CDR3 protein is CASSQDRWPYEQYF. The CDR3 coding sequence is TGCGCCAGCAGCCAGGACAGGTGGCCCTACGAGCAGTACTTC.

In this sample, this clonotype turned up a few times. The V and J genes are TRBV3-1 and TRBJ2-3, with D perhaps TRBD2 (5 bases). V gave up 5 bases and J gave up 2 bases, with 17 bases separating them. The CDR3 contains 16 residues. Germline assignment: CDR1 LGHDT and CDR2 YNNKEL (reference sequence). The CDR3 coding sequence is TGTGCCAGCAGCGAGAGGGCCCTGCCATCCACAGATACGCAGTATTTT. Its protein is CASSERALPSTDTQYF.

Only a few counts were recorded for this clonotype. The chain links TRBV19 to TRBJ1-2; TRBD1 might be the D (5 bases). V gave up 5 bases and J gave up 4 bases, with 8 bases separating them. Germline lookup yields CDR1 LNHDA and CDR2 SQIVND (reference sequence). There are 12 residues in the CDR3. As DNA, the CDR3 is TGTGCCAGTAGTTTGACAGTCTATGGCTACACCTTC. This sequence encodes CASSLTVYGYTF.

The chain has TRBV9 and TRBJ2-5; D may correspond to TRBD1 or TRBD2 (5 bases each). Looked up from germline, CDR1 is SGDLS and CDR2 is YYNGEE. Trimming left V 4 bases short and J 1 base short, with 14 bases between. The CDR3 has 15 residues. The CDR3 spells CASSPQGETQETQYF. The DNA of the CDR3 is TGTGCCAGCAGCCCCCAAGGGGAGACCCAAGAGACCCAGTACTTC.

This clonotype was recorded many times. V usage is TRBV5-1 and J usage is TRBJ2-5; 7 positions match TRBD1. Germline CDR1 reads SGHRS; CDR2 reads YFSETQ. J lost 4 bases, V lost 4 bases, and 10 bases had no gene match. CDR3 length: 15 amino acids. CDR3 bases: TGCGCCAGCAGCGTGAAAAGACAGGGACGAGAGACCCAGTACTTC. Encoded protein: CASSVKRQGRETQYF.

CDR3 bases: TGTGCCAGCAGTTTTTCCAACGGCCTCTTCAATCAGCCCCAGCATTTT. Its translation is CASSFSNGLFNQPQHF. The chain couples TRBV12-3 or TRBV12-4 to TRBJ1-5; D unresolved. The CDR3 consists of 16 residues. The V and J ends lost 3 bases and 3 bases respectively, with 15 bases between them.

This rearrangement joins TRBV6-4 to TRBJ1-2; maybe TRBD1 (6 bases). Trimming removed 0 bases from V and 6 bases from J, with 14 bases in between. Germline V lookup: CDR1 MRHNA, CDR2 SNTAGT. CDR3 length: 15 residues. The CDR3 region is CASSDSYQGLNGYTF. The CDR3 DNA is TGTGCCAGCAGTGACTCGTATCAGGGGCTCAATGGCTACACCTTC.

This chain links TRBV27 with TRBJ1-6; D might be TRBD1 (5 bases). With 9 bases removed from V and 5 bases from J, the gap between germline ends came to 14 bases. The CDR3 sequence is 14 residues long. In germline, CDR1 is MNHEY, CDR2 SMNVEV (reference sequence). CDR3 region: CASRTTGDNSPLHF. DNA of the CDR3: TGTGCCAGTCGTACTACAGGAGATAATTCACCCCTCCACTTT.

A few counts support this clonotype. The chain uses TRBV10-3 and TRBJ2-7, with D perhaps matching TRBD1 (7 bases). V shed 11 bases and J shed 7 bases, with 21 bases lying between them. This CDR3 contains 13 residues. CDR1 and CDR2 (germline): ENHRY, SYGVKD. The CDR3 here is CAVAGQPAGEQYF. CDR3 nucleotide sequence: TGTGCCGTGGCGGGACAGCCTGCGGGAGAGCAGTACTTC.

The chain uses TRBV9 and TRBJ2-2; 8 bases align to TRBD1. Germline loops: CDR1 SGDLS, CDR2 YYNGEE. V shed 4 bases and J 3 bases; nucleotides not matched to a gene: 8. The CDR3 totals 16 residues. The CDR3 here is CASSSLTGEDTGELFF. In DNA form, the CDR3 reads TGTGCCAGCAGCTCCCTGACAGGGGAGGACACCGGGGAGCTGTTTTTT.

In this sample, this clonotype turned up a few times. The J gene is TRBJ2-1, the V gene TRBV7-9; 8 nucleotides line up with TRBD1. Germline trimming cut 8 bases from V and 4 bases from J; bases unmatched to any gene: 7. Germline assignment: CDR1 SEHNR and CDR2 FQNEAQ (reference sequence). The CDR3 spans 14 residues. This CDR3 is CASARGQAYNEQFF. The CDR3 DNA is TGTGCCAGCGCTCGGGGACAGGCGTACAATGAGCAGTTCTTC.

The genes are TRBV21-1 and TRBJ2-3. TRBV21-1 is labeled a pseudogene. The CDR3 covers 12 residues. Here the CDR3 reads CASSKHYCTQYF. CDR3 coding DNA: TGTGCCAGCAGCAAACACTACTGTACGCAGTATTTT.

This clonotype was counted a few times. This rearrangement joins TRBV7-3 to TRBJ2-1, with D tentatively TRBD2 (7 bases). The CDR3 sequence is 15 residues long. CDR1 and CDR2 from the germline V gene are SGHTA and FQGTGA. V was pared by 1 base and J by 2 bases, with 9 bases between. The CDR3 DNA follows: TGTGCCAGCAGCTTAAGCGGGGGCGCCTACAATGAGCAGTTCTTC. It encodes CASSLSGGAYNEQFF.

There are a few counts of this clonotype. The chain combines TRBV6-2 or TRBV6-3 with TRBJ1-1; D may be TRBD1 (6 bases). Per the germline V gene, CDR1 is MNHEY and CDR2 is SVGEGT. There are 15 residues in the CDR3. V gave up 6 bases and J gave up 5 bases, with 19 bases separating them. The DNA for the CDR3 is TGTGCCAGCAGCCACGGGGGGGGCGAGCGGACTGAAGCTTTCTTT. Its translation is CASSHGGGERTEAFF.

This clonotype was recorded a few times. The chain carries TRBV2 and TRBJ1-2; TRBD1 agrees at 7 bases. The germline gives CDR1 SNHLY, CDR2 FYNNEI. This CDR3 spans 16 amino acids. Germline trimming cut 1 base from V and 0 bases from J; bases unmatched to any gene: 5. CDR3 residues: CASSEGGTATNYGYTF. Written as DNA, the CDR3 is TGTGCCAGCAGTGAAGGGGGGACAGCTACTAACTATGGCTACACCTTC.

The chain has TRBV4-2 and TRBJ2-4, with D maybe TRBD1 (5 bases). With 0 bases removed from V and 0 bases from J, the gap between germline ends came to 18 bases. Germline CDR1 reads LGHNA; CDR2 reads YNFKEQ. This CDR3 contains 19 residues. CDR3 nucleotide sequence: TGTGCCAGCAGCCAAGACCCGGCAGGGATCCTCCTAGCCAAAAACATTCAGTACTTC. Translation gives CASSQDPAGILLAKNIQYF.

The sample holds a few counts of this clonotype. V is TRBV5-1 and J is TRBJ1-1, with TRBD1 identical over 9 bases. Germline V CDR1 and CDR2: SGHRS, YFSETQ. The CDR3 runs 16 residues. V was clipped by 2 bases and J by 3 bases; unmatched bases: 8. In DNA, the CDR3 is TGCGCCAGCAGCTTAAGACCGGGACAGGGTGACACTGAAGCTTTCTTT. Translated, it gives CASSLRPGQGDTEAFF.

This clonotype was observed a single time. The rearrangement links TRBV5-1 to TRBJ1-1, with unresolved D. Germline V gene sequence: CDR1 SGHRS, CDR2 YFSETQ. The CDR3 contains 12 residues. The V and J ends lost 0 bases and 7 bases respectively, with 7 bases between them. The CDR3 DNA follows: TGCGCCAGCAGCTTGGACCCAAGTGAAGCTTTCTTT. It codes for CASSLDPSEAFF. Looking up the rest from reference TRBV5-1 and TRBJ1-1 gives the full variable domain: KAGVTQTPRYLIKTRGQQVTLSCSPISGHRSVSWYQQTPGQGLQFLFEYFSETQRNKGNFPGRFSGRQFSNSRSEMNVSTLELGDSALYLCASSLDPSEAFFGQGTRLTVV.